The clone carrying this TCR beta chain occurred many times. Antigen unknown. These data belong to a study of CD8 T cells in ankylosing spondylitis. Broader study findings: Within peripheral blood, clones linked to disease were CD8+ and relatively rare. What seemed typical of ankylosing spondylitis blood was a TCR beta motif built from fewer than ten highly homologous variants.

Using its own MiXCR run on the 5' RACE reads, TCRdb lists one record per CDR3 protein. The table has around 130,000 distinct CDR3 sequences, about 6.5% seen once. Germline CDR1 is SGHRS and CDR2 is YFSETQ. The length of the CDR3 is 12 residues. V shed 4 bases and J shed 4 bases, with 9 bases lying between them. Sequencing used blood, either unsorted or a sorted T cell fraction (not recorded which). The V gene is TRBV5-1, the J gene TRBJ2-7; weak D call: TRBD2 (6 bases). The receptor was derived from a male donor with ankylosing spondylitis or in good health (not recorded which). DNA of the CDR3: TGCGCCAGCAGCGGAGGGGTATACGAGCAGTACTTC. Encoded protein: CASSGGVYEQYF.